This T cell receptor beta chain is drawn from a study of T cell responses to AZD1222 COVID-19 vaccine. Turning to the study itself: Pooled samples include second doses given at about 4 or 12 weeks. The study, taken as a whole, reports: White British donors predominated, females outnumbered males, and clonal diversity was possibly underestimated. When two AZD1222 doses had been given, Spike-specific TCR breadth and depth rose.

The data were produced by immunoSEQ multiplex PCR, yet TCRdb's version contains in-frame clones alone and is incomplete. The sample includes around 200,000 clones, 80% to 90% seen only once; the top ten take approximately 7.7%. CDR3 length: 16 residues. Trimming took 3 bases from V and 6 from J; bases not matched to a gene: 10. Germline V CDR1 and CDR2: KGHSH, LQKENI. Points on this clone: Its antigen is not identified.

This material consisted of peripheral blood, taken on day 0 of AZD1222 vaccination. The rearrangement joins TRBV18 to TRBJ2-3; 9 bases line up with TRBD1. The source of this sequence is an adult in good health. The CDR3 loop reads CASSPRGTGRKDTQYF. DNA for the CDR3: TGTGCCAGCTCACCCCGCGGGACAGGGAGGAAGGATACGCAGTATTTT.